Listed below are T cell receptor beta chains from one sample, sequenced in a study of human T cells and chemical hapten exposure. From the RACE reads, TCRdb called clonotypes with MiXCR, one entry per CDR3 protein. The table shows 35,000 to 55,000 distinct CDR3 sequences, with approximately 4% occurring only once. The sequenced sample was whole blood. The receptors derive from a human donor in good health. Some clones in this sample may be carry-over from other donors' samples. CDR3s include the opening cysteine and the closing phenylalanine or tryptophan. D genes are given only for firm matches. Only some rows state a clone size, as once, few, many or a class for expanded clones.

d_call	clone_size	v_call	j_call	cdr3_aa	cdr3_nt
TRBD1	many	TRBV6-5	TRBJ1-2	CASSYSGTANYGYTF	TGTGCCAGCAGTTACTCAGGGACAGCGAACTATGGCTACACCTTC
TRBD1	many	TRBV6-2/TRBV6-3	TRBJ1-5	CASSYFAGQGARQPQHF	TGTGCCAGCAGTTACTTTGCGGGACAGGGAGCGAGGCAGCCCCAGCATTTT
TRBD1	many	TRBV10-2	TRBJ2-7	CASRPPGTAYEQYF	TGCGCCAGCAGACCACCCGGGACAGCCTACGAGCAGTACTTC
.	many	TRBV6-2/TRBV6-3	TRBJ2-1	CASSPGTPGGEQFF	TGTGCCAGCAGTCCCGGGACACCTGGGGGCGAGCAGTTCTTC
TRBD1	few	TRBV20-1	TRBJ1-5	CSAGTGTGGVNNQPQHF	TGCAGTGCCGGAACCGGGACAGGGGGAGTCAACAATCAGCCCCAGCATTTT
.	many	TRBV29-1	TRBJ2-2	CSVGGKGANTGELFF	TGCAGCGTTGGGGGGAAGGGAGCGAACACCGGGGAGCTGTTTTTT
.	medium-sized	TRBV6-5	TRBJ2-3	CASSQGSADTQYF	TGTGCCAGCAGCCAGGGGTCGGCAGATACGCAGTATTTT
TRBD2	many	TRBV28	TRBJ2-3	CASRPLAGEGGTDTQYF	TGTGCCAGCCGGCCGTTAGCGGGAGAGGGGGGCACAGATACGCAGTATTTT
.	many	TRBV7-9	TRBJ2-3	CASSFQRTADTQYF	TGTGCCAGCAGCTTCCAGCGGACGGCGGATACGCAGTATTTT
TRBD2	many	TRBV20-1	TRBJ2-3	CSARDLTSGSHTQYF	TGCAGTGCTAGAGATCTGACTAGCGGGAGTCATACGCAGTATTTT
TRBD1	many	TRBV5-1	TRBJ1-1	CASSPLQGAPNTEAFF	TGCGCCAGCAGCCCCCTCCAGGGGGCTCCGAACACTGAAGCTTTCTTT
TRBD1	many	TRBV29-1	TRBJ2-5	CSLRTGETQYF	TGCAGCCTAAGGACAGGAGAGACCCAGTACTTC
TRBD2	many	TRBV2	TRBJ2-3	CASRGLADTQYF	TGTGCCAGCAGGGGACTAGCTGATACGCAGTATTTT
TRBD1	few	TRBV12-3/TRBV12-4	TRBJ2-5	CASSFPLDRLRETQYF	TGTGCCAGCAGTTTCCCTTTGGACAGGTTAAGAGAGACCCAGTACTTC
.	many	TRBV7-3	TRBJ2-1	CASSLTPNEQFF	TGTGCCAGCAGCTTAACCCCCAACGAGCAGTTCTTC
TRBD2	.	TRBV20-1	TRBJ2-7	CSARRGTSGTRYEQYF	TGCAGTGCTAGACGGGGGACTAGCGGAACCCGGTACGAGCAGTACTTC
.	many	TRBV7-2	TRBJ2-3	CASSRVLGPDTQYF	TGTGCCAGCAGCCGGGTTCTAGGGCCAGATACGCAGTATTTT
TRBD2	many	TRBV28	TRBJ2-2	CASSSRLASGTGELFF	TGTGCCAGCAGTTCCCGACTAGCGTCTGGCACCGGGGAGCTGTTTTTT
TRBD1	many	TRBV28	TRBJ1-5	CASSSGTGGGQPQHF	TGTGCCAGCAGCTCCGGGACAGGGGGGGGGCAGCCCCAGCATTTT
.	.	TRBV7-3	TRBJ2-1	CASSLHGADYNEQFF	TGTGCCAGCAGCTTACATGGGGCCGACTACAATGAGCAGTTCTTC
.	many	TRBV11-3	TRBJ2-1	CASSLVGEPYNEQFF	TGTGCCAGCAGCTTAGTGGGGGAGCCCTACAATGAGCAGTTCTTC
.	.	TRBV7-2	TRBJ1-5	CASSLEAQGVSLPPQHF	TGTGCCAGCAGCTTAGAGGCCCAGGGAGTTTCTTTACCGCCCCAGCATTTT
TRBD1	.	TRBV27	TRBJ2-3	CASSFQKRDSRTDTQYF	TGTGCCAGCAGTTTCCAGAAAAGGGACAGCCGCACAGATACGCAGTATTTT
.	many	TRBV20-1	TRBJ2-7	CSASITYEQYF	TGCAGTGCTAGTATAACCTACGAGCAGTACTTC
.	many	TRBV12-3/TRBV12-4	TRBJ2-3	CASSFIRQGTDTQYF	TGTGCCAGCAGTTTTATACGACAGGGCACAGATACGCAGTATTTT
TRBD2	many	TRBV5-1	TRBJ2-7	CASSSAGESEQYF	TGCGCCAGCAGCTCTGCGGGGGAGAGCGAGCAGTACTTC
TRBD1	many	TRBV18	TRBJ1-3	CASSPTGQAENTIYF	TGTGCCAGCTCACCTACGGGACAGGCCGAAAACACCATATATTTT
.	many	TRBV15	TRBJ2-2	CATSTTGNTGELFF	TGTGCCACCTCCACGACAGGGAACACCGGGGAGCTGTTTTTT
.	many	TRBV7-8	TRBJ1-4	CASSPPRQAHNEKLFF	TGTGCCAGCAGCCCCCCCCGACAGGCTCATAATGAAAAACTGTTTTTT
.	many	TRBV12-3/TRBV12-4	TRBJ1-1	CASSSASTVNTEAFF	TGTGCCAGCAGTTCCGCCAGCACAGTGAACACTGAAGCTTTCTTT
.	few	TRBV15	TRBJ2-1	CATSRDGTEYNEQFF	TGTGCCACCAGCAGAGACGGGACGGAGTACAATGAGCAGTTCTTC
TRBD2	.	TRBV7-9	TRBJ2-7	CASSPPTSGAPYEQYF	TGTGCCAGCAGTCCACCCACTAGCGGGGCCCCCTACGAGCAGTACTTC
TRBD1	.	TRBV27	TRBJ2-6	CASRDRGPSGANVLTF	TGTGCCAGCCGGGACAGGGGGCCCTCTGGGGCCAACGTCCTGACTTTC
.	.	TRBV4-1	TRBJ1-2	CASSHSYGYTF	TGCGCCAGCAGCCACAGCTATGGCTACACCTTC
TRBD1	many	TRBV11-3	TRBJ1-1	CASSRTGTNTEAFF	TGTGCCAGCAGCCGGACAGGCACGAACACTGAAGCTTTCTTT
.	many	TRBV20-1	TRBJ2-7	CSARVTYEQYF	TGCAGTGCTAGGGTAACCTACGAGCAGTACTTC
.	many	TRBV21-1	TRBJ2-7	CANDAYEQYF	TGTGCCAACGATGCCTACGAGCAGTACTTC
.	many	TRBV5-1	TRBJ1-1	CASSLSPFRGGNTEAFF	TGCGCCAGCAGCTTGTCCCCCTTTAGAGGGGGGAACACTGAAGCTTTCTTT
.	many	TRBV2	TRBJ2-3	CASSSVSADTQYF	TGTGCCAGCAGTTCGGTATCTGCTGATACGCAGTATTTT
.	many	TRBV11-2	TRBJ1-1	CASSLDGRTGQAFF	TGTGCCAGCAGCTTAGATGGGAGGACGGGACAAGCTTTCTTT
.	many	TRBV27	TRBJ1-5	CASSLLGAGSNQPQHF	TGTGCCAGCAGTTTATTGGGGGCCGGGAGCAATCAGCCCCAGCATTTT
.	.	TRBV28	TRBJ1-2	CASTRSANYGYTF	TGTGCCAGCACCCGGAGTGCTAACTATGGCTACACCTTC
.	.	TRBV18	TRBJ1-5	CASSPKINQPQHF	TGTGCCAGCTCACCAAAAATCAATCAGCCCCAGCATTTT
.	many	TRBV5-1	TRBJ2-7	CASSLFNEQYF	TGCGCCAGCAGCTTATTCAACGAGCAGTACTTC
TRBD2	many	TRBV20-1	TRBJ2-1	CSALNEREGLYREQFF	TGCAGTGCTCTGAACGAGCGGGAGGGCCTTTACAGGGAGCAGTTCTTC
TRBD2	.	TRBV11-2	TRBJ2-7	CASSSIAGTSSYEQYF	TGTGCCAGCAGCTCAATAGCGGGAACCAGCTCCTACGAGCAGTACTTC
.	many	TRBV6-2/TRBV6-3	TRBJ1-5	CASSYIPWGNQPQHF	TGTGCCAGCAGTTACATCCCCTGGGGCAATCAGCCCCAGCATTTT
.	few	TRBV10-2	TRBJ1-2	CASSRGQGSGNYGYTF	TGCGCCAGCAGCCGGGGGCAGGGATCGGGGAACTATGGCTACACCTTC
.	few	TRBV5-6	TRBJ2-2	CASSLFRYPGELFF	TGTGCCAGCAGCTTATTCCGTTACCCCGGGGAGCTGTTTTTT
.	many	TRBV28	TRBJ2-7	CASSPPPTYEQYF	TGTGCCAGCAGTCCCCCGCCGACGTATGAGCAGTACTTC
.	many	TRBV12-3/TRBV12-4	TRBJ2-1	CASSLGAYEQFF	TGTGCCAGCAGTTTAGGGGCCTATGAGCAGTTCTTC
.	.	TRBV12-3/TRBV12-4	TRBJ2-7	CASSSGLSSYEQYF	TGTGCCAGCAGTTCGGGCTTGAGCTCCTACGAGCAGTACTTC
.	.	TRBV20-1	TRBJ2-7	CSARRTALTSYEQYF	TGCAGTGCTAGAAGGACGGCGCTAACTTCCTACGAGCAGTACTTC
.	many	TRBV6-5	TRBJ2-3	CASSSYTDTQYF	TGTGCCAGCAGTTCGTATACAGATACGCAGTATTTT
TRBD2	many	TRBV20-1	TRBJ2-7	CSAQGLAGGPSSYEQYF	TGCAGTGCGCAAGGACTAGCGGGAGGGCCCTCGTCCTACGAGCAGTACTTC
TRBD2	many	TRBV7-3	TRBJ2-1	CASSLNLLAGVNEQFF	TGTGCCAGCAGCTTAAACCTGTTGGCGGGAGTCAATGAGCAGTTCTTC
TRBD1	many	TRBV5-4	TRBJ2-7	CASSLGGGQGAYEQYF	TGTGCCAGCAGCTTGGGAGGTGGACAGGGGGCCTACGAGCAGTACTTC
.	.	TRBV5-1	TRBJ1-2	CASSLDGGYGYTF	TGCGCCAGCAGCTTGGACGGTGGCTATGGCTACACCTTC
TRBD1	many	TRBV20-1	TRBJ2-7	CSARGRQGSPYEQYF	TGCAGTGCTAGAGGGCGACAGGGAAGCCCCTACGAGCAGTACTTC
.	many	TRBV7-9	TRBJ1-2	CASSFAVTGTTYGYTF	TGTGCCAGCAGTTTTGCCGTTACCGGGACAACCTATGGCTACACCTTC